A selection of T cell receptor beta chains follows, all from one sample in a study of blood T cell repertoires in COVID-19. Profiled with immunoSEQ multiplex PCR; TCRdb holds only in-frame clones, not every one. This table has 250,000 to 400,000 clones, 80% to 90% appearing once. The sequenced sample was PBMCs or T cells enriched from blood (not recorded which). The source of these receptors is a woman aged 30 to 39 who had recovered from COVID-19. The CDR3 runs from the conserved cysteine through the conserved F or W. D genes are given only for firm matches. Not every row has a clone size; where given, it reads once, few, many or a size class.

clone size: -
J gene: TRBJ2-2
V gene: TRBV5-1
D gene: TRBD2
CDR3 DNA: TGCGCCAGCAGCCGGGGGGTCACCGGGGAGCTGTTTTTT
CDR3 protein: CASSRGVTGELFF

clone size: -
J gene: TRBJ2-3
V gene: TRBV7-9
D gene: -
CDR3 DNA: TGTGCCAGCAGCTTTACCTCGGGGGCGCAGTATTTT
CDR3 protein: CASSFTSGAQYF

clone size: -
J gene: TRBJ1-5
V gene: TRBV7-2
D gene: -
CDR3 DNA: TGTGCCAGCAGCTTCGCGGGTGGGGAAAATCAGCCCCAGCATTTT
CDR3 protein: CASSFAGGENQPQHF

clone size: -
J gene: TRBJ1-5
V gene: TRBV2
D gene: -
CDR3 DNA: TGTGCCAGCATGCCCGGAGGCAAATACGAAAATAGCAATCAGCCCCAGCATTTT
CDR3 protein: CASMPGGKYENSNQPQHF

clone size: once
J gene: TRBJ1-2
V gene: TRBV18
D gene: -
CDR3 DNA: TGTGCCAGCTCACCCAACAGGGATGGCTACACCTTC
CDR3 protein: CASSPNRDGYTF

clone size: -
J gene: TRBJ2-1
V gene: TRBV7-6
D gene: -
CDR3 DNA: TGTGCCAGCAGCTTAGTCTTGTCTGAACATAATGAGCAGTTCTTC
CDR3 protein: CASSLVLSEHNEQFF

clone size: -
J gene: TRBJ1-2
V gene: TRBV4-1
D gene: -
CDR3 DNA: TGCGCCAGCAGCCACAGGGCTTACTATGGCTACACCTTC
CDR3 protein: CASSHRAYYGYTF

clone size: -
J gene: TRBJ1-1
V gene: TRBV6-5
D gene: -
CDR3 DNA: TGTGCCAGCAGTTCTCCGACTGAAGCTTTCTTT
CDR3 protein: CASSSPTEAFF

clone size: -
J gene: TRBJ2-3
V gene: TRBV7-2
D gene: -
CDR3 DNA: TGTGCCAGCAGCTTAGATGGCAACACAGATACGCAGTATTTT
CDR3 protein: CASSLDGNTDTQYF

clone size: -
J gene: TRBJ2-7
V gene: TRBV20-1
D gene: -
CDR3 DNA: TGCAGTGCTAGTTATGAGACCTACGAGCAGTACTTC
CDR3 protein: CSASYETYEQYF

clone size: -
J gene: TRBJ1-2
V gene: TRBV20-1
D gene: -
CDR3 DNA: TGCAGTGCTAGGACAGTGAGAGGCTACACCTTC
CDR3 protein: CSARTVRGYTF

clone size: -
J gene: TRBJ2-7
V gene: TRBV24-1
D gene: TRBD1
CDR3 DNA: TGTGCCACCAGTGATTCTCGGACAGGGTACGAGCAGTACTTC
CDR3 protein: CATSDSRTGYEQYF

clone size: -
J gene: TRBJ2-3
V gene: TRBV5-1
D gene: -
CDR3 DNA: TGCGCCAGCAGGACCCCGGGGGGCGCAGATACGCAGTATTTT
CDR3 protein: CASRTPGGADTQYF

clone size: -
J gene: TRBJ2-2
V gene: TRBV5-6
D gene: -
CDR3 DNA: TGTGCCAGCAGCTCCTGGCGGGGGGAGCTGTTTTTT
CDR3 protein: CASSSWRGELFF

clone size: -
J gene: TRBJ2-5
V gene: TRBV5-4
D gene: TRBD2
CDR3 DNA: TGTGCCAGCCGCTTAGGCCTAGCGGAAGAGACCCAGTACTTC
CDR3 protein: CASRLGLAEETQYF

clone size: -
J gene: TRBJ2-7
V gene: TRBV6-5
D gene: TRBD1
CDR3 DNA: TGTGCCACCAAATGGACAGGCATTCTGTACGAGCAGTACTTC
CDR3 protein: CATKWTGILYEQYF

clone size: -
J gene: TRBJ2-3
V gene: TRBV7-8
D gene: TRBD2
CDR3 DNA: TGTGCCAGCAGCTTCCGGCCTGCGGGGGGGCCCGGGGATACGCAGTATTTT
CDR3 protein: CASSFRPAGGPGDTQYF

clone size: -
J gene: TRBJ1-1
V gene: TRBV5-1
D gene: -
CDR3 DNA: TGCGCCAGCAGCTTTGCAGAGGGAACTGAAGCTTTCTTT
CDR3 protein: CASSFAEGTEAFF

clone size: once
J gene: TRBJ2-1
V gene: TRBV24-1
D gene: TRBD2
CDR3 DNA: TGTGCCACCAGCCCCGGGGGGGGGCGTGAGCAGTTCTTC
CDR3 protein: CATSPGGGREQFF

clone size: -
J gene: TRBJ1-3
V gene: TRBV5-4
D gene: -
CDR3 DNA: TGTGCCAGCAGCTTCGGCGGGGGCTCTGGAAACACCATATATTTT
CDR3 protein: CASSFGGGSGNTIYF

clone size: once
J gene: TRBJ1-2
V gene: TRBV5-8
D gene: TRBD1
CDR3 DNA: TGTGCCAGCAGGCCTACAGGGGCCTATGGCTACACCTTC
CDR3 protein: CASRPTGAYGYTF

clone size: -
J gene: TRBJ2-7
V gene: TRBV6-2/TRBV6-3
D gene: TRBD1
CDR3 DNA: TGTGCCAGCAGTTACAACCGGGACAGCTACTCCTACGAGCAGTACTTC
CDR3 protein: CASSYNRDSYSYEQYF

clone size: -
J gene: TRBJ2-1
V gene: TRBV10-1
D gene: -
CDR3 DNA: TGCGCCAGCAGTGTGGGAGAGGACGGTAACTACAATGAGCAGTTCTTC
CDR3 protein: CASSVGEDGNYNEQFF

clone size: -
J gene: TRBJ2-5
V gene: TRBV7-7
D gene: -
CDR3 DNA: TGTGCTAGCAGCTTAGCGCGCGGGGGCTCCGGGGAGACCCAGTACTTC
CDR3 protein: CASSLARGGSGETQYF

clone size: -
J gene: TRBJ1-6
V gene: TRBV5-4
D gene: -
CDR3 DNA: TGTGCCAGCAGCTGGGACATCTCCTATTCACCCCTCCACTTT
CDR3 protein: CASSWDISYSPLHF

clone size: -
J gene: TRBJ2-1
V gene: TRBV7-3
D gene: -
CDR3 DNA: TGTGCCAGCAGCAAAAGGGGGGGCCCCTTCATGTTCGGCAATGAGCAGTTCTTC
CDR3 protein: CASSKRGGPFMFGNEQFF

clone size: -
J gene: TRBJ1-6
V gene: TRBV5-1
D gene: -
CDR3 DNA: TGCGCCAGCATGGAGAGCGGTGGGAATTCACCCCTCCACTTT
CDR3 protein: CASMESGGNSPLHF

clone size: -
J gene: TRBJ1-1
V gene: TRBV5-1
D gene: TRBD1
CDR3 DNA: TGCGCCAGCAGCGTGGGGGGAAGGGGGACAGGGCCGACCAAGCGAGGAGCTTTCTTT
CDR3 protein: CASSVGGRGTGPTKRGAFF

clone size: -
J gene: TRBJ2-2
V gene: TRBV19
D gene: -
CDR3 DNA: TGTGCCAGTAGTATCGGGAGACCCGGGGAGCTGTTTTTT
CDR3 protein: CASSIGRPGELFF

clone size: -
J gene: TRBJ2-1
V gene: TRBV27
D gene: -
CDR3 DNA: TGTGCCAGCAGTTTTGGAGTCTACAATGAGCAGTTCTTC
CDR3 protein: CASSFGVYNEQFF

clone size: -
J gene: TRBJ2-7
V gene: TRBV13
D gene: -
CDR3 DNA: TGTGCCAGCAGCTTAGTGGGCCTCATCTACGAGCAGTACTTC
CDR3 protein: CASSLVGLIYEQYF

clone size: -
J gene: TRBJ1-2
V gene: TRBV6-2/TRBV6-3
D gene: TRBD1
CDR3 DNA: TGTGCCAGCAGTTCGAACAGGGGCAACTATGGCTACACCTTC
CDR3 protein: CASSSNRGNYGYTF

clone size: few
J gene: TRBJ1-6
V gene: TRBV5-1
D gene: -
CDR3 DNA: TGCGCCAGCAGCTTGGAAGGGAGCTCCTATAATTCACCCCTCCACTTT
CDR3 protein: CASSLEGSSYNSPLHF

clone size: -
J gene: TRBJ1-3
V gene: TRBV2
D gene: -
CDR3 DNA: TGTGCCAGCAGAGCGCGGGGGGCGGGAAACACCATATATTTT
CDR3 protein: CASRARGAGNTIYF